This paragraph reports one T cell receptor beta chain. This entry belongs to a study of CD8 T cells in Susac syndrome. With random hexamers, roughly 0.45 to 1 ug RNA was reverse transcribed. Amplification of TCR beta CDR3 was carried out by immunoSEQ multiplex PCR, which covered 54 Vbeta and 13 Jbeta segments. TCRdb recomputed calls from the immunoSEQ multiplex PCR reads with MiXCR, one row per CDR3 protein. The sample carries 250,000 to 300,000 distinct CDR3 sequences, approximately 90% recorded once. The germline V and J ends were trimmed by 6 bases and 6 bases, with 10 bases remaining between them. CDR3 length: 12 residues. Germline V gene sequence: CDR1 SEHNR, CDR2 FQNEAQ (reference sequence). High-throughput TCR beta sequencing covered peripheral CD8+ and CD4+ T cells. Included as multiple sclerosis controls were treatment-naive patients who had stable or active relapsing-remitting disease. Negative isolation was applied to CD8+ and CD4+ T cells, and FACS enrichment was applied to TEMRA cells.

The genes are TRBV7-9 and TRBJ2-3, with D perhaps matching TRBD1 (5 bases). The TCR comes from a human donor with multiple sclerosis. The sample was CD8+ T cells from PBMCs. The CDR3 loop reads CASRDSVDTQYF. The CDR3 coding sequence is TGTGCCAGCAGAGACAGCGTGGATACGCAGTATTTT. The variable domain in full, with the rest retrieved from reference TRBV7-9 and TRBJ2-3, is DTGVSQNPRHKITKRGQNVTFRCDPISEHNRLYWYRQTLGQGPEFLTYFQNEAQLEKSRLLSDRFSAERPKGSFSTLEIQRTEQGDSAMYLCASRDSVDTQYFGPGTRLTVL.